Below, one TCR beta chain is given with its context. Trimming removed 0 bases from V and 5 bases from J; junction bases left unmatched: 12. The germline V gene has CDR1 ENHRY and CDR2 SYGVKD. The length of the CDR3 is 18 residues. The data were taken from a study of control samples from healthy donors and cancer patients. The repertoire was sequenced with immunoSEQ multiplex PCR; TCRdb's copy has only in-frame clones and lacks some. The sample records tens of thousands of clones, roughly 90% being singletons. V gene TRBV10-3 combines with J gene TRBJ2-1; 8 positions agree with TRBD2. What was sequenced was PBMCs. This TCR was sampled from a man aged 45-65 years with head and neck cancer. This CDR3 is CAISESYRRGLGDNEQFF. DNA for the CDR3: TGTGCCATCAGTGAGTCGTACAGGAGGGGACTAGGGGACAATGAGCAGTTCTTC.